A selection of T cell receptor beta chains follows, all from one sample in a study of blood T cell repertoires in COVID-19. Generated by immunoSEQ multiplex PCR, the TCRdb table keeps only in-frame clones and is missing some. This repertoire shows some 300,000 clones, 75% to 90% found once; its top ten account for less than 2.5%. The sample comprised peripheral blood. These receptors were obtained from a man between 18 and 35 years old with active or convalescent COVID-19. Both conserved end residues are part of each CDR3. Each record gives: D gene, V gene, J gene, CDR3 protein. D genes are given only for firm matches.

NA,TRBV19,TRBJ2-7,CASSITGGYEQYF
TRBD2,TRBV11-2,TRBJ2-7,CASSLAPRLADYEQYF
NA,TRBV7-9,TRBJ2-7,CASSPPGGRTDEQYF
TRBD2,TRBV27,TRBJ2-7,CASSFKGRVNYEQYF
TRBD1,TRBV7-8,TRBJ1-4,CASSLGGGARKLFF
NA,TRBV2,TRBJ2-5,CASSPTSSETQYF
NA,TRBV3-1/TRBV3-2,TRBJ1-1,CASSPRGNTEAFF
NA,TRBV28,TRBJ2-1,CASSFPEGARNEQFF
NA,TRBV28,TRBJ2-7,CATFDRSPPEQYF
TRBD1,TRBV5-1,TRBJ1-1,CASSPRQGWNTEAFF
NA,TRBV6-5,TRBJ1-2,CASSSTANYGYTF
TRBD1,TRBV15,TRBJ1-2,CATSMDRGRENYGYTF
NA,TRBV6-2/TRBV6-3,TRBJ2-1,CASSRVGATDEQFF
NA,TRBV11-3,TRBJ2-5,CASSPRASDQETQYF
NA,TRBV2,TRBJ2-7,CAAKQEGYEQYF
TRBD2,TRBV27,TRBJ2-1,CASSLYGTSGSVEQFF
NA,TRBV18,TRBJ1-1,CASSRKLGEGTEAFF
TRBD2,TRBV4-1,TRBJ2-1,CASSQDRLAAFPDEQFF
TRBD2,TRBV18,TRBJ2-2,CASSPALAGINTGELFF
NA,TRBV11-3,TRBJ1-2,CASSQQGLDGYTF
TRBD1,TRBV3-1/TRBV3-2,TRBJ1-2,CASSQLLQGHGYTF
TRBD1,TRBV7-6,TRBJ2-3,CASSVTFRDRESDTQYF
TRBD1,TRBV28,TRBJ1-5,CASSFRGQGSNQPQHF
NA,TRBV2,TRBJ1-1,CASRMGHGTNTEAFF